The T cell receptor beta chain under discussion was sequenced for a study of cytomegalovirus exposure and HLA in healthy donors. The PCR ran on 60 Vbeta and 13 Jbeta primers. Libraries were prepared by immunoSEQ multiplex PCR; TCRdb keeps only in-frame clonotypes and omits some of them. The repertoire holds approximately 120,000 clones, with about 70% as singletons. The CDR3 has 15 amino acids. Germline CDR1 MNHNS, CDR2 SASEGT. V was pared by 6 bases and J by 0 bases, with 9 bases between. The sample was PBMCs. The chain carries TRBV6-1 and TRBJ2-6; D perhaps matches TRBD1 (5 bases). The clonotype originates from a woman aged 60-70 years in good health and CMV-seropositive. This chain's CDR3 is CASRADSSGANVLTF. The DNA for the CDR3 is TGTGCCAGCAGAGCTGACAGCTCTGGGGCCAACGTCCTGACTTTC.